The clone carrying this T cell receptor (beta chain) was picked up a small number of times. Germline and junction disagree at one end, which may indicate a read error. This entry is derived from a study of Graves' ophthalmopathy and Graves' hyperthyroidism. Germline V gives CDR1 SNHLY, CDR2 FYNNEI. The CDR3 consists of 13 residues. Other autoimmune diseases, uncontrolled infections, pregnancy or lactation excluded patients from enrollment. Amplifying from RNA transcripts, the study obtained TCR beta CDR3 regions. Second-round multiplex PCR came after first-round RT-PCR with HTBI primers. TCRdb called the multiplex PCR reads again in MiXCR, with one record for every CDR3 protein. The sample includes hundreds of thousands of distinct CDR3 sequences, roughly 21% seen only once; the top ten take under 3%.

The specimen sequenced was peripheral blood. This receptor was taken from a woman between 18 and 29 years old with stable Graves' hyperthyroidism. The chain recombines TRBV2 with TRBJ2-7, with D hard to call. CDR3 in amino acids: CASTPRITHEQYF. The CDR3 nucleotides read TGTGCCAGCACCCCACGAATCACCCACGAGCAGTACTTT.